One T cell receptor beta chain is described in this entry. Its antigen is undetermined. TCRdb passed the 5' RACE reads through MiXCR, listing each CDR3 protein once. Of 500,000 to 600,000 distinct CDR3 sequences in the sample, roughly a fifth were seen once. These data originate in a study of identical twins. The study, taken as a whole, reports: Invariant T cells like MAIT and iNKT could partly confound the zero-insertion analyses. Alpha sequences that were out-of-frame and twin-shared showed an excess of low generation probability.

Looked up from germline, CDR1 is SGDLS and CDR2 is YYNGEE. CDR3 length: 15 amino acids. The J segment lost 3 bases and the V segment lost 4 bases, leaving 8 bases of the junction unmatched. These data are also associated with another study on T cells expressing NK-cell markers. As that report states: The dominant NKG2C+ clonotypes represented roughly 1.0-7.5% of CD8+ T cells in over 5 donors.

The V and J genes are TRBV9 and TRBJ2-3, with 7 bases identical to TRBD2. The origin of this receptor is a woman aged 18 to 35 in good health. The source material was CD4+ T cells sorted from blood. The CDR3 nucleotides read TGTGCCAGCAGCCCCGACTGGGGGGGAACAGATACGCAGTATTTT. It specifies CASSPDWGGTDTQYF.